Listed below are T cell receptor beta chains from one sample, sequenced in a study of T cells in Graves' hyperthyroidism and ophthalmopathy. TCRdb recomputed calls from the multiplex PCR reads with MiXCR, one row per CDR3 protein. This table has around 290,000 distinct CDR3 sequences, about an eighth appearing once. The source material was blood. The receptor set was obtained from a woman aged 30 to 39 with Graves' hyperthyroidism that later progressed to Graves' ophthalmopathy. Each CDR3 is given with its conserved first and last residue. A D gene is named only where the DNA matches it firmly. Expanded clones are given a class, and other clones once, few, many or no size at all.

J gene | V gene | clone size | D gene | CDR3 DNA | CDR3 protein
TRBJ1-2 | TRBV6-2/TRBV6-3 | few | - | TGTGCCAGCAAGGATATAGGGACGACCTATGGCTACACCTTC | CASKDIGTTYGYTF
TRBJ2-1 | TRBV7-2 | many | - | TGTGCCAGCAGCTTAGCGGGAGTGGTTCATGAGCAGTTCTTC | CASSLAGVVHEQFF
TRBJ2-1 | TRBV10-3 | many | TRBD2 | TGTGCCATCACCGGGACTAGCGGGGGCAATGAGCAGTTCTTC | CAITGTSGGNEQFF
TRBJ2-1 | TRBV7-2 | many | - | TGTGCCAGCAGTATGGGGGTTAGCTCCTACAATGAGCAGTTCTTC | CASSMGVSSYNEQFF
TRBJ1-1 | TRBV12-3/TRBV12-4 | many | TRBD1 | TGTGCCAGCAGGGGCCGGGACAGGGGAGGCACTGAAGCTTTCTTT | CASRGRDRGGTEAFF
TRBJ2-1 | TRBV5-1 | many | - | TGCGCCAGCAGCCTACTGATAGACGTGGACTACAATGAGCAGTTCTTC | CASSLLIDVDYNEQFF
TRBJ2-2 | TRBV11-2 | many | - | TGTGCCAGCAGCTATACCCCCACCGGGGAGCTGTTTTTT | CASSYTPTGELFF
TRBJ2-3 | TRBV30 | few | - | TGTGCCTGGAGTATGCCGGCAGGGTTGAAAGATACGCAGTATTTT | CAWSMPAGLKDTQYF
TRBJ2-3 | TRBV7-3 | many | - | TGTGCCAGCAGCTTACACGGGAGTCGGGCAGATACGCAGTATTTT | CASSLHGSRADTQYF
TRBJ2-7 | TRBV30 | many | - | TGTGCCTGGACCCAGGATAGCCCGCTCTACGAGCAGTACTTC | CAWTQDSPLYEQYF
TRBJ2-2 | TRBV10-3 | many | TRBD2 | TGTGCCATCGGAACGGGACTAAGAGACGGGGAGCTGTTTTTT | CAIGTGLRDGELFF
TRBJ1-3 | TRBV6-1 | many | - | TGTGCCAGCCCCACCGGGCCAGGACGAGGAAACACCATATATTTT | CASPTGPGRGNTIYF
TRBJ2-5 | TRBV19 | many | - | TGTGCCAGTAGTATCGGCGTCGACGGGACCCAGTACTTC | CASSIGVDGTQYF
TRBJ2-3 | TRBV19 | few | - | TGTGCCAGTAGTAGGGCTATCACAGATACGCAGTATTTT | CASSRAITDTQYF
TRBJ2-1 | TRBV6-2/TRBV6-3 | few | TRBD2 | TGTGCCAGCAGTGGGACTAGCGGGACGGTTGAGCAGTTCTTC | CASSGTSGTVEQFF
TRBJ2-2 | TRBV7-2 | many | - | TGTGCCAGCAGCTTAGTAGCAGGAACGAACACCGGGGAGCTGTTTTTT | CASSLVAGTNTGELFF
TRBJ2-3 | TRBV12-3/TRBV12-4 | many | - | TGTGCCAGCAGTTTTCCGGGACCAACAGATACGCAGTATTTT | CASSFPGPTDTQYF
TRBJ2-7 | TRBV27 | many | TRBD2 | TGTGCCAGCAGTTCCTCTAGCGGGAGGGCATGGGAGCAGTACTTC | CASSSSSGRAWEQYF
TRBJ2-4 | TRBV6-1 | few | TRBD2 | TGTGCCAGCAGTGAAGCGACGGGGGGGGAATTGAACATTCAGTACTTC | CASSEATGGELNIQYF
TRBJ2-1 | TRBV28 | many | TRBD2 | TGTGCCAGCAGCCTAGCGGGACTCAACAATGAGCAGTTCTTC | CASSLAGLNNEQFF
TRBJ1-1 | TRBV7-8 | once | TRBD1 | TGTGCCAGCAGCACTGGACAGGGGGCTGACACTGAAGCTTTCTTT | CASSTGQGADTEAFF
TRBJ2-7 | TRBV7-8 | many | - | TGTGCCAGCAGCAGAAGCGTATCAAGAACTTACGAGCAGTACTTC | CASSRSVSRTYEQYF
TRBJ2-3 | TRBV30 | many | TRBD2 | TGTGCCTGGAGCCGACTAGCGCGTAGCACAGATACGCAGTATTTT | CAWSRLARSTDTQYF
TRBJ2-7 | TRBV7-8 | many | - | TGTGCCAGCAGCTTATCCCAGACCCGCCGGCAGTACTTC | CASSLSQTRRQYF
TRBJ2-5 | TRBV7-8 | many | - | TGTGCCAGCAGCTTAGGACAGTCGGGGACCCAGTACTTC | CASSLGQSGTQYF
TRBJ2-4 | TRBV7-2 | many | TRBD2 | TGTGCCAGCAGCCCAGCTTGGTTGGCTAGCGGGGTAGCCAAAAACATTCAGTACTTC | CASSPAWLASGVAKNIQYF
TRBJ2-2 | TRBV4-3 | - | - | TGCGCCAGCAGCCAAGATGTGACGGGGGTGGAGGCCGGGGAGCTGTTTTTT | CASSQDVTGVEAGELFF
TRBJ2-1 | TRBV10-3 | many | TRBD2 | TGTGCCACGGGTGCTAGCGGCAACCTCAATGAGCAGTTCTTC | CATGASGNLNEQFF
TRBJ2-3 | TRBV11-1 | many | TRBD2 | TGTGCCAGCAGCTTTGGACTAGCGGGTGGGACAGATACGCAGTATTTT | CASSFGLAGGTDTQYF
TRBJ2-3 | TRBV6-1 | many | - | TGTGCCAGCAATCTTAGGGGGGGCACAGATACGCAGTATTTT | CASNLRGGTDTQYF
TRBJ2-1 | TRBV20-1 | - | TRBD2 | TGCAGTGCCCGGGTCAGGGGACTAGCGGGGAATGAGCAGTTCTTC | CSARVRGLAGNEQFF
TRBJ2-5 | TRBV11-2 | many | - | TGTGCCAGCAGCCGAGGTTCAGGGATAGAGACCCAGTACTTC | CASSRGSGIETQYF
TRBJ2-5 | TRBV9 | few | - | TGTGCCAGCAGCGTAGCTGGCATCCAAGAGACCCAGTACTTC | CASSVAGIQETQYF
TRBJ2-1 | TRBV20-1 | - | TRBD2 | TGCAGTGCTAGAGGGACTAGCCTGAGTGAGCAGTTCTTC | CSARGTSLSEQFF
TRBJ2-1 | TRBV7-9 | many | TRBD2 | TGTGCCAGCAGCGAAAGCTGGCGGGAGGGTTCCTACAATGAGCAGTTCTTC | CASSESWREGSYNEQFF
TRBJ2-7 | TRBV15 | many | TRBD2 | TGTGCCACCAGCGGGAGGGGAGTTAGTTACGAGCAGTACTTC | CATSGRGVSYEQYF
TRBJ1-5 | TRBV19 | - | - | TGTGCCAGTTACGGGGGTAGGTACAGCAATCAGCCCCAGCATTTT | CASYGGRYSNQPQHF
TRBJ1-2 | TRBV30 | many | TRBD1 | TGTGCCTGGAGCGGACAGGTATACTATGGCTACACCTTC | CAWSGQVYYGYTF
TRBJ2-5 | TRBV7-2 | many | TRBD1 | TGTGCCAGCAGCCGGGGACAGCTTCAAGAGACCCAGTACTTC | CASSRGQLQETQYF
TRBJ2-3 | TRBV28 | many | TRBD2 | TGTGCCAGCAGTTTTGTAGGACTAGCGGGAGGTTCAGATACGCAGTATTTT | CASSFVGLAGGSDTQYF
TRBJ2-6 | TRBV12-3/TRBV12-4 | many | TRBD2 | TGTGCCAGCAGTTCAAAGCCGGGACTGGGACTAGGGGCCAACGTCCTGACTTTC | CASSSKPGLGLGANVLTF
TRBJ1-6 | TRBV7-6 | - | - | TGTGCCAGCAGCAACGGACAGAATTCACCCCTCCACTTT | CASSNGQNSPLHF
TRBJ1-2 | TRBV24-1 | many | - | TGTGCCACCAGTGATCATCAGGGGTACTATGGCTACACCTTC | CATSDHQGYYGYTF
TRBJ1-1 | TRBV6-1 | many | - | TGTGCCAGCAGCAGGGGTTGGACTGAAGCTTTCTTT | CASSRGWTEAFF
TRBJ1-1 | TRBV19 | many | TRBD1 | TGTGCCAGTAGTATGACAGGGGGCACTGAAGCTTTCTTT | CASSMTGGTEAFF
TRBJ2-7 | TRBV27 | many | - | TGTGCCAGCAGATCCGTCGACAGCTACGAGCAGTACTTC | CASRSVDSYEQYF
TRBJ1-5 | TRBV30 | many | - | TGTGCCTGGAGTGCGCAGGGGAACAATCAGCCCCAGCATTTT | CAWSAQGNNQPQHF
TRBJ2-5 | TRBV4-2 | - | TRBD1 | TGTGCCAGCAGCCAGAGCCCGGGACAGGGGGCCCAAGAGACCCAGTACTTC | CASSQSPGQGAQETQYF
TRBJ2-6 | TRBV7-3 | few | - | TGTGCCAGCAGCGGCCACCGGGACACCTCCTCTGGGGCCAACGTCCTGACTTTC | CASSGHRDTSSGANVLTF
TRBJ1-1 | TRBV30 | many | - | TGTGCCCTTAGGGAAGGCGGGAACACTGAAGCTTTCTTT | CALREGGNTEAFF
TRBJ1-4 | TRBV7-2 | many | - | TGTGCCAGCAGCTTAGGAGTCCAAACCAATGAAAAACTGTTTTTT | CASSLGVQTNEKLFF
TRBJ2-1 | TRBV3-1 | few | - | TGTGCCAGCAGCCCCTGGACTGCCTACAATGAGCAGTTCTTC | CASSPWTAYNEQFF
TRBJ2-2 | TRBV28 | many | - | TGTGCCAGCAGTCCGACACTGAACACCGGGGAGCTGTTTTTT | CASSPTLNTGELFF
TRBJ2-1 | TRBV7-9 | many | TRBD1 | TGTGCCAGCAGCCCAGGGGGCCGAAGTGACAGGGCCTACAATGAGCAGTTCTTC | CASSPGGRSDRAYNEQFF
TRBJ2-2 | TRBV7-9 | many | - | TGTGCCAGCGGCAGAAACACCGGGGAGCTGTTTTTT | CASGRNTGELFF